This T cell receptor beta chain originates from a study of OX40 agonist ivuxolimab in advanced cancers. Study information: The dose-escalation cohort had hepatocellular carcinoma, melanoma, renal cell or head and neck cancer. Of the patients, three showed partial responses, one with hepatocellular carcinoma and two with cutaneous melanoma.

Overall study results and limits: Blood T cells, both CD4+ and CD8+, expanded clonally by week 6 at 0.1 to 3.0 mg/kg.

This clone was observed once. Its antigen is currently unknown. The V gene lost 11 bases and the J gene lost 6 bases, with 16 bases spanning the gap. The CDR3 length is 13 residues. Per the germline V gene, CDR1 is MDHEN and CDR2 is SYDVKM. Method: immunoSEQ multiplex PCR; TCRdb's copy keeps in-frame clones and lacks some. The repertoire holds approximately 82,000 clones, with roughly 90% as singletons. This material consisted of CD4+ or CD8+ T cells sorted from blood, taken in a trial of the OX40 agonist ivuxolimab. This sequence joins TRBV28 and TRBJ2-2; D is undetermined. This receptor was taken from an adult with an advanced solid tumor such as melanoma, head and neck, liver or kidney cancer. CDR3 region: CAGRSYTSGELFF. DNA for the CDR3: TGTGCCGGTAGGAGCTATACCTCCGGGGAGCTGTTTTTT.